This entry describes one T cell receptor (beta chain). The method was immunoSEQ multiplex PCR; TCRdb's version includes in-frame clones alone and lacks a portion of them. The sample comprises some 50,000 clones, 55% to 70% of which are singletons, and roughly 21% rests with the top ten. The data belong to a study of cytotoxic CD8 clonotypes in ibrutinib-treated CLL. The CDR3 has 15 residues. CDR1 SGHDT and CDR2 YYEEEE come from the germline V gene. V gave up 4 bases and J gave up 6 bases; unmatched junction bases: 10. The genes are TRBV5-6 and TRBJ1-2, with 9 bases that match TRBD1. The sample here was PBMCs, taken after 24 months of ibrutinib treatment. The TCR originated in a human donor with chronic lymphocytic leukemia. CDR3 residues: CASSTRGQGAHGYTF. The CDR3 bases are TGTGCCAGCAGCACCCGGGGACAGGGAGCACATGGCTACACCTTC.